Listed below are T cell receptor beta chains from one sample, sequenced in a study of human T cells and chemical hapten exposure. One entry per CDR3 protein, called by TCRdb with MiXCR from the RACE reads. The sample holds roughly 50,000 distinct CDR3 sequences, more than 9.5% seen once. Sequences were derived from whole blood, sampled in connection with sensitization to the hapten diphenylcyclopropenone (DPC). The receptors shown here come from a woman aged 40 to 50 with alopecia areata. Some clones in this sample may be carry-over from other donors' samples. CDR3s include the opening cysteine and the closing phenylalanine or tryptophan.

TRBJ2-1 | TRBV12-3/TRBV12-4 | CASSDTGLAGGNEQFF
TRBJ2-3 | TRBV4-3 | CASSRGGASTDTQYF
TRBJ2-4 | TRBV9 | CASSLGREGPNIQYF
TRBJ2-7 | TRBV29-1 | CSIGTGASYEQYF
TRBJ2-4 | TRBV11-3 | CASSLDSKRGDSQYF
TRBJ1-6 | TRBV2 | CASREGDTQYDSLHF
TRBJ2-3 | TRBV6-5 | CASSSPAGTDTQYF
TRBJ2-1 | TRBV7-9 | CASSASGTYNEQFF
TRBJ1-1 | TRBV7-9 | CASSPVAGNTEAFF
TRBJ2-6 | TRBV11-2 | CASSLNRLSGANVLTF
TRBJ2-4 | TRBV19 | CASSKTGPTKNIQYF
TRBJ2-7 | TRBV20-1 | CSVDRDRYEQYF
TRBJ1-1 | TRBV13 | CASSSPGGRTEAFF
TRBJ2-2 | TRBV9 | CASSSDPNTGELFF
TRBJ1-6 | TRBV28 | CASTAVMQGNSPLHF
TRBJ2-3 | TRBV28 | CAGGTQYF
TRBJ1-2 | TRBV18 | CASSSTGIYGYTF
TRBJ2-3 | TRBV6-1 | CASSRWDTQYF
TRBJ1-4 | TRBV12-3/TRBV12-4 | CASTYHDRAEKLFF
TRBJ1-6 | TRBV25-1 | CASSETYNSPLHF
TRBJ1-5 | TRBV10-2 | CASRENSNQPQHF
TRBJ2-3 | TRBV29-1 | CSVRFQTDTQYF
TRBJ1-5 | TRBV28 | CASSLPGLLSNQPQHF
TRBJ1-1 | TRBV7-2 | CASSLAGTQNTEAFF
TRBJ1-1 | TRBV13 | CASRGLNTEAFF
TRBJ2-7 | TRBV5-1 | CASSLGQAFGEQYF
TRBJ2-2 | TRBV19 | CASAGTTANTGELFF
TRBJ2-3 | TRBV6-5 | CASSSQTRGGGTQYF
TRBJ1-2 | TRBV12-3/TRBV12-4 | CASSFGVGGPSYTF
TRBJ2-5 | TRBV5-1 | CASSTSNGETQYF
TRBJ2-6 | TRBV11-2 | CASSLLQLALGANVLTF
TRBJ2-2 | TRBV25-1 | CASQLARGTGELFF
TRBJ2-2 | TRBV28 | CASSLWGAQSLTGELFF
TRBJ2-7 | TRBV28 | CASSSYQQGSYEQYF
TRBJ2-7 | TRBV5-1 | CASSLERTGLVEQYF
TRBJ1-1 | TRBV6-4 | CASSDSTQGVGTEAFF
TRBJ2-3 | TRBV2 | CASSVGGLGTDTQYF
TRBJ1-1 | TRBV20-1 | CSARAPLQTRAFF
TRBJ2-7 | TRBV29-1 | CSVGLAGTAPDYEQYF
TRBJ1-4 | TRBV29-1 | CSARDSWSEKLFF
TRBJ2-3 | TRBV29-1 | CSARTTSGRTTDTQYF
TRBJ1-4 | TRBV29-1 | CSASANEKLFF
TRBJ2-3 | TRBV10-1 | CASSEPLAGGVDTQYF
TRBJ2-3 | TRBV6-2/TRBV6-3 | CASKSSGVTDTQYF
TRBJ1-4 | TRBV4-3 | CASSQDTAGTLNEKLFF
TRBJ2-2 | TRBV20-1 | CSAPEARVRTGELFF
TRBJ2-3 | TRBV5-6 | CASSRDQRQYF
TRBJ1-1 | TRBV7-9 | CASREGQALNTEAFF
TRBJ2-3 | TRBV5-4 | CASSLVGTNTQYF